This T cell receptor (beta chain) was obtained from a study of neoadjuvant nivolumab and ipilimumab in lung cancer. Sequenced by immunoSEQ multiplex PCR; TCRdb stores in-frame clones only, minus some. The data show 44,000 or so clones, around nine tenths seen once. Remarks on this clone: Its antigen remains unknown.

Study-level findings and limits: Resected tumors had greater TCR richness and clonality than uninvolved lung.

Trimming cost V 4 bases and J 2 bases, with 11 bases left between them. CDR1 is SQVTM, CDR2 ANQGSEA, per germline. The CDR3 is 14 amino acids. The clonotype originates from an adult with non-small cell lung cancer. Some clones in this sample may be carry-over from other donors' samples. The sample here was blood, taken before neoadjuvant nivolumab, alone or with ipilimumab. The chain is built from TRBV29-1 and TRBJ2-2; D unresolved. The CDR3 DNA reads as TGCAGCGTTGTCAGGCGGACCAACACCGGGGAGCTGTTTTTT. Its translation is CSVVRRTNTGELFF.